Below are 18 T cell receptor beta chains sequenced from a single sample in a study of T-cell reconstitution after alpha-beta-depleted transplantation in children. Unique molecular identifiers were used in preparing the TCRbeta library. In TCRdb, the PCR reads were re-called with MiXCR into one record per CDR3 protein. The repertoire includes approximately 250,000 distinct CDR3 sequences, roughly 25% of them detected once, and about 2.6% sits in the top ten. Sequenced material: PBMCs, taken before TCRalphabeta/CD19-depleted stem cell transplant. The receptors were gathered from a girl aged 2 to 10 with Fanconi anemia, due to receive a stem cell transplant.

This clonotype has a count of ten or more. The chain is built from TRBV15 and TRBJ2-2; TRBD2 matches 7 bases. J lost 6 bases, V lost 1 base, and 8 bases had no gene match. This CDR3 spans 16 amino acids. The V gene's germline CDR1 is LNHNV and CDR2 YYDKDF (reference sequence). CDR3 DNA: TGTGCCACCAGCAGAGTTGGGCTAGCGGACGCCGGGGAGCTGTTTTTT. Translating gives CATSRVGLADAGELFF. Together with reference TRBV15 and TRBJ2-2, the CDR3 gives the full variable domain: DAMVIQNPRYQVTQFGKPVTLSCSQTLNHNVMYWYQQKSSQAPKLLFHYYDKDFNNEADTPDNFQSRRPNTSFCFLDIRSPGLGDTAMYLCATSRVGLADAGELFFGEGSRLTVL.

This clonotype was observed at least ten times. The V call is TRBV20-1, the J call TRBJ2-7; D may match TRBD1 or TRBD2 (5 bases each). V was shortened by 4 bases and J by 1 base, with 11 bases between the two germline ends. The CDR3 contains 13 residues. From germline, CDR1 is DFQATT and CDR2 SNEGSKA (reference sequence). The chain's CDR3 is CSATGTESYEQYF. The CDR3 DNA is TGCAGTGCTACCGGGACGGAGTCCTACGAGCAGTACTTC.

This clonotype was observed many times. The gene calls are TRBV7-2 and TRBJ2-7, with a weak D call TRBD1 (5 bases). Trimming left V 2 bases short and J 6 bases short, with 14 bases between. The CDR3 spans 14 residues. Germline V gene data show CDR1 as SGHTA and CDR2 as FQGNSA. CDR3 protein: CASSLIFQRGEQYF. Here the CDR3 DNA reads TGTGCCAGCAGCTTAATATTCCAAAGGGGCGAGCAGTACTTC.

The chain links TRBV5-1 to TRBJ2-2, with 7 positions matching TRBD2. There are 13 residues in the CDR3. The J segment lost 7 bases and the V segment lost 4 bases, leaving 4 bases of the junction unmatched. The V gene's germline CDR1 is SGHRS and CDR2 YFSETQ. In DNA, the CDR3 is TGCGCCAGCAGCCCAGGGAGGGGCGGGGAGCTGTTTTTT. Its translation: CASSPGRGGELFF.

This rearrangement joins TRBV2 to TRBJ2-5; D not certain. Germline V gene sequence: CDR1 SNHLY, CDR2 FYNNEI. The CDR3 is 14 amino acids. V shed 2 bases and J shed 3 bases, with 10 bases lying between them. The CDR3 reads CASSETRVEETQYF. Here the CDR3 DNA reads TGTGCCAGCAGTGAAACACGGGTTGAAGAGACCCAGTACTTC. Together with reference TRBV2 and TRBJ2-5, the CDR3 gives the full variable domain: EPEVTQTPSHQVTQMGQEVILRCVPISNHLYFYWYRQILGQKVEFLVSFYNNEISEKSEIFDDQFSVERPDGSNFTLKIRSTKLEDSAMYFCASSETRVEETQYFGPGTRLLVL.

This clonotype came up many times. This chain joins TRBV7-2 and TRBJ2-1; no definite D call. Germline loops: CDR1 SGHTA, CDR2 FQGNSA. The V gene lost 1 base and the J gene lost 9 bases, with 10 bases spanning the gap. This CDR3 spans 13 amino acids. The CDR3 coding sequence is TGTGCCAGCAGCTTAGGACGAGGCGTTGAGCAGTTCTTC. Translated: CASSLGRGVEQFF.

J is TRBJ2-1 and V is TRBV6-2 or TRBV6-3, with D possibly TRBD2 on 6 matching bases. V lost 2 bases, J lost 4 bases, and 12 bases lay in between. This CDR3 has 15 amino acids. Per the germline V gene, CDR1 is MNHEY and CDR2 is SVGEGT. This chain's CDR3 is CASSYRRGKYNEQFF. CDR3 nucleotide sequence: TGTGCCAGCAGTTACCGTCGGGGGAAATACAATGAGCAGTTCTTC.

As DNA, the CDR3 is TGCAGTGCTAGGGAGGGAACTCTGGATACGCAGTATTTT. Translating it yields CSAREGTLDTQYF. The chain links TRBV20-1 to TRBJ2-3, with D maybe TRBD2 (6 bases). Trimming removed 3 bases at V and 6 bases at J, with 13 bases between. Germline V lookup: CDR1 DFQATT, CDR2 SNEGSKA (reference sequence). The CDR3 spans 13 residues.

This clonotype was detected a few times. CDR3 sequence: CSGGQGPPRYGYTF. The CDR3 DNA sequence: TGCAGCGGGGGACAGGGCCCTCCCCGTTATGGCTACACCTTC. The genes are TRBV29-1 and TRBJ1-2; 9 positions match TRBD1. Germline CDR1 SQVTM, CDR2 ANQGSEA. With V trimmed by 7 bases and J by 5 bases, 11 bases remained unmatched. The CDR3 covers 14 residues.

This clonotype has a count of ten or more. The V call is TRBV5-4, the J call TRBJ2-5; 7 bases map to TRBD2. This CDR3 is 14 amino acids long. V shed 4 bases, J shed 3 bases, and the junction held 6 bases outside the gene matches. CDR1 and CDR2 from the germline V gene are SGHNT and YYREEE (reference sequence). The CDR3 loop reads CASSHTSDEETQYF. The CDR3 region has the DNA TGTGCCAGCAGCCACACTAGCGACGAAGAGACCCAGTACTTC.

This clonotype occurred many times. The chain is built from TRBV20-1 and TRBJ2-7, with 7 bases that match TRBD2. V was pared by 1 base and J by 0 bases, with 3 bases of the junction left unmatched. Germline CDR1 and CDR2: DFQATT and SNEGSKA (reference sequence). This CDR3 is 14 amino acids long. The CDR3 spells CSARGGTTSYEQYF. CDR3 DNA sequence: TGCAGTGCTAGAGGGGGGACTACCTCCTACGAGCAGTACTTC.

This chain connects TRBV15 to TRBJ1-1; 10 bases are shared with TRBD1. The CDR3 has 18 residues. After removal of 5 bases from V and 3 bases from J, the junction contained 15 bases not matched to a gene. CDR1 is LNHNV, CDR2 YYDKDF, per germline (reference sequence). The CDR3 sequence: CATSGGTQTGGFDTEAFF. In DNA form, the CDR3 reads TGTGCCACCAGCGGAGGGACGCAGACAGGGGGCTTTGACACTGAAGCTTTCTTT.

This clonotype has only one observation. The chain recombines TRBV11-1 with TRBJ2-2, with a tentative D call TRBD1 (6 bases). The CDR3 consists of 18 residues. Germline V gene sequence: CDR1 SGHAT, CDR2 FQDESV (reference sequence). Trimming took off 5 bases at V and 0 bases at J, with 19 bases between the two ends. The CDR3 coding sequence is TGTGCCAGCAGCCTTAACGGACAGAGGAACGCGAACACCGGGGAGCTGTTTTTT. Translated, it gives CASSLNGQRNANTGELFF.

This clonotype has at least ten counts. This chain uses TRBV6-7 with TRBJ2-1; perhaps TRBD1 as D (6 bases). TRBV6-7 is reported as an ORF; its role is uncertain. The CDR3 is made up of 14 amino acids. V was shortened by 0 bases and J by 6 bases, with 9 bases between the two germline ends. The CDR3 DNA sequence: TGTGCCAGCAGTTACTCGAAAGGGGGCAATGAGCAGTTCTTC. As protein: CASSYSKGGNEQFF.

The genes are TRBV20-1 and TRBJ2-1; the match to TRBD2 covers 11 bases. The CDR3 totals 18 residues. Germline values: CDR1 DFQATT, CDR2 SNEGSKA (reference sequence). The ends lost 0 bases at V and 0 bases at J; junction bases unmatched: 7. The DNA of the CDR3 is TGCAGTGCTAGAGATCCGGGGACTAGCGGCCGCTCCTACAATGAGCAGTTCTTC. Protein: CSARDPGTSGRSYNEQFF.

This chain uses TRBV4-1 with TRBJ2-7; either TRBD1 or TRBD2 may supply D (5 bases each). This CDR3 is built from 17 residues. Germline V gene sequence: CDR1 MGHRA, CDR2 YSYEKL. V dropped 0 bases and J dropped 4 bases, with 19 bases sitting between them. CDR3 region: CASSQDQGADVLYEQYF. The CDR3 bases are TGCGCCAGCAGCCAAGATCAGGGAGCGGACGTCTTGTACGAGCAGTACTTC.

This clonotype is a singleton in its sample. The chain recombines TRBV29-1 with TRBJ1-2; a weak D match, TRBD1 (5 bases). V lost 4 bases and J 4 bases, leaving 13 bases between the germline ends. The CDR3 contains 13 residues. CDR1 SQVTM and CDR2 ANQGSEA come from the germline V gene. The CDR3 nucleotides are TGCAGCGTTGCCACAAGGGGATTCTATGGCTACACCTTC. It translates to CSVATRGFYGYTF.

This clonotype was detected ten times or more. The genes are TRBV20-1 and TRBJ2-1; 9 bases are shared with TRBD2. Per germline, CDR1 DFQATT and CDR2 SNEGSKA (reference sequence). This CDR3 spans 18 amino acids. After removal of 0 bases from V and 2 bases from J, the junction contained 11 bases not matched to a gene. CDR3 protein: CSARDRGRGGLTYNEQFF. DNA for the CDR3: TGCAGTGCTAGAGATCGGGGGCGGGGGGGCCTAACCTACAATGAGCAGTTCTTC.